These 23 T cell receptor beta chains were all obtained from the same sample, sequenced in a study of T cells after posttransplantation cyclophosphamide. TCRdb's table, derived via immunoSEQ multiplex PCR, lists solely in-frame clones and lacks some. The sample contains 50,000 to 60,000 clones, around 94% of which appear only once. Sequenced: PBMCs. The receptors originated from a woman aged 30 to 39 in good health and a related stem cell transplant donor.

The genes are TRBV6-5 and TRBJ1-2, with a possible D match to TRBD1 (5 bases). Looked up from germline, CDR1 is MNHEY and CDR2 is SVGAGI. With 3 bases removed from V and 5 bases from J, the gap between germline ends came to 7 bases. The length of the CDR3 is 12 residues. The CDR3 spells CASSYGGYGYTF. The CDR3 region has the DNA TGTGCCAGCAGTTATGGGGGGTATGGCTACACCTTC.

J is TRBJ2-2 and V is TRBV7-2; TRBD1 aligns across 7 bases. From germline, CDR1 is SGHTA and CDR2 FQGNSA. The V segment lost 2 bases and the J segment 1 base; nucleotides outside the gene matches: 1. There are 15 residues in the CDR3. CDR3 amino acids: CASSLRTGNTGELFF. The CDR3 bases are TGTGCCAGCAGCTTAAGGACAGGGAACACCGGGGAGCTGTTTTTT.

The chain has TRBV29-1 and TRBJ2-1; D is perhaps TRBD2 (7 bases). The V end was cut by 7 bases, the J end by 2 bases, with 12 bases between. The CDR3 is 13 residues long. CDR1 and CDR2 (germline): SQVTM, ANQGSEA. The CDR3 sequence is CSGRGATYNEQFF. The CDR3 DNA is TGCAGCGGCCGGGGGGCAACCTACAATGAGCAGTTCTTC.

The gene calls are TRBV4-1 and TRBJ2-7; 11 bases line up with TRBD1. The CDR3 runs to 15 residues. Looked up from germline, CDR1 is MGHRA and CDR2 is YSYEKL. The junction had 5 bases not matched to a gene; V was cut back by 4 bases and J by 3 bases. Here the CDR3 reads CASSLTGTGGYEQYF. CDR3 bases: TGCGCCAGCAGCCTCACCGGGACAGGGGGCTACGAGCAGTACTTC.

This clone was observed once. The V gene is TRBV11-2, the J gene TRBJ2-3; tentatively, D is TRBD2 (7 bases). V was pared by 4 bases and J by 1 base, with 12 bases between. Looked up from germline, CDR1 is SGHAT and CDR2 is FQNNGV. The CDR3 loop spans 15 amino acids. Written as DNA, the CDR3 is TGTGCCAGCAGCTGGGGGGGCGCCGGCACAGATACGCAGTATTTT. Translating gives CASSWGGAGTDTQYF.

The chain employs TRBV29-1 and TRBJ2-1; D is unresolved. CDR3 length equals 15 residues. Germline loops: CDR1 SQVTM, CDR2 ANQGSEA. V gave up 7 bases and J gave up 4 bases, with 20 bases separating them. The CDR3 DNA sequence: TGCAGCGGTGCAACACTACGAGTCGGGTACAATGAGCAGTTCTTC. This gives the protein CSGATLRVGYNEQFF.

The DNA for the CDR3 is TGTGCCAGCAGCCAGACAGCTTACAATCAGCCCCAGCATTTT. It encodes CASSQTAYNQPQHF. This chain connects TRBV7-6 to TRBJ1-5; tentatively, D is TRBD1 (5 bases). Germline V gene lookup returns CDR1 SGHVS and CDR2 FNYEAQ. CDR3 size: 14 residues. The ends were cut back, 5 bases at V and 3 bases at J, with 11 bases in the middle.

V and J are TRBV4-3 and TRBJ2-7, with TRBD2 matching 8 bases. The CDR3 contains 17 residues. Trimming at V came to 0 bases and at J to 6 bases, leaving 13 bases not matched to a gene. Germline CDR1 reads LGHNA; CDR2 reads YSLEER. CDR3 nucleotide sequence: TGCGCCAGCAGCCAAGATCTTAGGGGACTAGAGGGACTCGAGCAGTACTTC. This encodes CASSQDLRGLEGLEQYF.

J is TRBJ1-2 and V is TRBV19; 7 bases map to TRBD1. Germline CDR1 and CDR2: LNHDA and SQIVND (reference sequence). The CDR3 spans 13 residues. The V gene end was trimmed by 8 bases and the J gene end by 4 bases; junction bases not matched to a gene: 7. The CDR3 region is CASLGQGGYGYTF. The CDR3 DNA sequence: TGTGCCAGTCTCGGGCAGGGGGGCTATGGCTACACCTTC.

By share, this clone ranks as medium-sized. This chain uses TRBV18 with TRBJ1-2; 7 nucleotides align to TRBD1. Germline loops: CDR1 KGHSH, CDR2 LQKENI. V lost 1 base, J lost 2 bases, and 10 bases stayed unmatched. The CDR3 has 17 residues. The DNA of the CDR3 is TGTGCCAGCTCACCACGCCGACGGACAGGATCGAACTATGGCTACACCTTC. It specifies CASSPRRRTGSNYGYTF. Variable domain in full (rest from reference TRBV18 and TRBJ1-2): NAGVMQNPRHLVRRRGQEARLRCSPMKGHSHVYWYRQLPEEGLKFMVYLQKENIIDESGMPKERFSAEFPKEGPSILRIQQVVRGDSAAYFCASSPRRRTGSNYGYTFGSGTRLTVV.

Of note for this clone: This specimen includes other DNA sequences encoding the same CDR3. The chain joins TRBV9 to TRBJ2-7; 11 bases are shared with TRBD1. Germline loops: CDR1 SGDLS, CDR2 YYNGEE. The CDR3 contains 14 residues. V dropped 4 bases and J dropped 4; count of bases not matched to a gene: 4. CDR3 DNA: TGTGCCAGCAGCACCGGACAGGGGGCTTACGAGCAGTACTTC. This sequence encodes CASSTGQGAYEQYF.

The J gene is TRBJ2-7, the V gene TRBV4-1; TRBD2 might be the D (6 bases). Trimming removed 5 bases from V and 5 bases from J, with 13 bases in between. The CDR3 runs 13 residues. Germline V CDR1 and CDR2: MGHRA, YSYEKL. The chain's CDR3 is CASSVLRGDEQYF. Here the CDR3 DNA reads TGCGCCAGCAGCGTACTGCGGGGAGACGAGCAGTACTTC.

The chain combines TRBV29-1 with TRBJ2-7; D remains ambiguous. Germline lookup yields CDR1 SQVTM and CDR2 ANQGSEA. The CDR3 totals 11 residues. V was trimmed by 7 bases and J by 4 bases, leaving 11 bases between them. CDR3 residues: CSASTGYEQYF. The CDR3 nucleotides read TGCAGCGCCTCCACGGGTTACGAGCAGTACTTC.

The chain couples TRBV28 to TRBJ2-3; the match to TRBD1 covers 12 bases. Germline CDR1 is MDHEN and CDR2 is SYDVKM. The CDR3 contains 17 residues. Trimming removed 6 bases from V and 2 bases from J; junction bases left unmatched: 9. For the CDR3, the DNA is TGTGCCAGCAGCCGGGCCGGGACAGGGGGCAACACAGATACGCAGTATTTT. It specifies CASSRAGTGGNTDTQYF.

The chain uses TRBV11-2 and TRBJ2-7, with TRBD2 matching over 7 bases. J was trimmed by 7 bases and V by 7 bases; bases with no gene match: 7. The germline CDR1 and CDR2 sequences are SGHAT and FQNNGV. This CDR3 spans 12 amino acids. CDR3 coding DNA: TGTGCCAGCACCAAGGGAGGGTTGGAGCAGTACTTC. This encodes CASTKGGLEQYF.

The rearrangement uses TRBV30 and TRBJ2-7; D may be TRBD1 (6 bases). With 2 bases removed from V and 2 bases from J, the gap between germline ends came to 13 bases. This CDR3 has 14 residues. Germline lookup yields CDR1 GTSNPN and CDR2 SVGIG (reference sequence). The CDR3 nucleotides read TGTGCCTGGAGTCATACAGGGATCCCCTACGAGCAGTACTTC. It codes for CAWSHTGIPYEQYF.

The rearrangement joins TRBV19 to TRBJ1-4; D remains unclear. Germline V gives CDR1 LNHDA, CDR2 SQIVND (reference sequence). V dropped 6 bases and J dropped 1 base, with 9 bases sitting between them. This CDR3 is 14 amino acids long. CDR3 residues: CASRVMRTNEKLFF. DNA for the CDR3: TGTGCCAGTAGGGTCATGAGAACTAATGAAAAACTGTTTTTT.

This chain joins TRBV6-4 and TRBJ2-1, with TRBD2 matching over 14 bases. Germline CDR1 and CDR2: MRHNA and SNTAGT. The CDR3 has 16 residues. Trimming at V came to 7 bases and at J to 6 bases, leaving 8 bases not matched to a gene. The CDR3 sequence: CASTPTGTSGGNEQFF. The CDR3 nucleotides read TGTGCCAGCACCCCTACCGGGACTAGCGGGGGCAATGAGCAGTTCTTC.

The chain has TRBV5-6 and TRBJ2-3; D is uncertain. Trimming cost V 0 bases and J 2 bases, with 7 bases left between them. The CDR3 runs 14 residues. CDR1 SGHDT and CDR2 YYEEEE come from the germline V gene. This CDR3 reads CASSLAEYTDTQYF. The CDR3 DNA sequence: TGTGCCAGCAGCTTGGCAGAATACACAGATACGCAGTATTTT.

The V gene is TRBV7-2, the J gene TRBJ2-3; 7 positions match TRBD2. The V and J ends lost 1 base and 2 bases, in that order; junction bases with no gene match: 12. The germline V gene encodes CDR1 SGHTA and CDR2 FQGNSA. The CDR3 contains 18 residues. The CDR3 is CASSLGASGYTHTDTQYF. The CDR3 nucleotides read TGTGCCAGCAGCTTAGGCGCTAGCGGATATACACACACAGATACGCAGTATTTT.

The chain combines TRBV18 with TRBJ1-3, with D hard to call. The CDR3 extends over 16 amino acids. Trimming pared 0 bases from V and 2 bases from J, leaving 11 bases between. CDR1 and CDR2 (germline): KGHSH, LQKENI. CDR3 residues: CASSPPGAVPGNTIYF. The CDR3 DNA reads TGTGCCAGCTCACCACCGGGCGCCGTCCCTGGAAACACCATATATTTT.

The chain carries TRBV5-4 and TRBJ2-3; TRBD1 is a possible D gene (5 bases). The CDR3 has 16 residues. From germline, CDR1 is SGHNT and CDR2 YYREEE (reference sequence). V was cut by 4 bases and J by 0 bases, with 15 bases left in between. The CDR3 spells CASSPIQGLSTDTQYF. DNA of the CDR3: TGTGCCAGCAGCCCTATTCAGGGATTAAGCACAGATACGCAGTATTTT.

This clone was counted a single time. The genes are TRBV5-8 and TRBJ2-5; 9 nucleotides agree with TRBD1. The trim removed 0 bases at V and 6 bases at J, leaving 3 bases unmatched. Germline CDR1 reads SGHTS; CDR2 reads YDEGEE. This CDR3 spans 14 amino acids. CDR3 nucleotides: TGTGCCAGCAGCTTGGGACAGGGGGGACAGACCCAGTACTTC. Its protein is CASSLGQGGQTQYF. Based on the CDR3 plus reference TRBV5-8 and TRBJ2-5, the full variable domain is EAGVTQSPTHLIKTRGQQATLRCSPISGHTSVYWYQQALGLGLQFLLWYDEGEERNRGNFPPRFSGRQFPNYSSELNVNALELEDSALYLCASSLGQGGQTQYFGPGTRLLVL.